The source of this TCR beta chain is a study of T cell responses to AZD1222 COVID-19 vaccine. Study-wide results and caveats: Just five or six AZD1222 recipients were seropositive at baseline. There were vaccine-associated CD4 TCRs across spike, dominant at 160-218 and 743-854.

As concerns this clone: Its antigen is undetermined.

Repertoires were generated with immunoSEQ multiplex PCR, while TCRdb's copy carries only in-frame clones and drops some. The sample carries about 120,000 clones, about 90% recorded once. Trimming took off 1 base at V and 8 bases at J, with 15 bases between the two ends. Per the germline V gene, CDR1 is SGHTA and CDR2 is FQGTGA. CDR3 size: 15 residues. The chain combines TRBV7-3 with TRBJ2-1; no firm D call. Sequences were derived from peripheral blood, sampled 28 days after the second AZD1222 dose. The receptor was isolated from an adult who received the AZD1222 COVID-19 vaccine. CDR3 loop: CASSLIRQARHEQFF. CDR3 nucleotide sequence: TGTGCCAGCAGCTTAATTCGGCAAGCTAGACATGAGCAGTTCTTC.